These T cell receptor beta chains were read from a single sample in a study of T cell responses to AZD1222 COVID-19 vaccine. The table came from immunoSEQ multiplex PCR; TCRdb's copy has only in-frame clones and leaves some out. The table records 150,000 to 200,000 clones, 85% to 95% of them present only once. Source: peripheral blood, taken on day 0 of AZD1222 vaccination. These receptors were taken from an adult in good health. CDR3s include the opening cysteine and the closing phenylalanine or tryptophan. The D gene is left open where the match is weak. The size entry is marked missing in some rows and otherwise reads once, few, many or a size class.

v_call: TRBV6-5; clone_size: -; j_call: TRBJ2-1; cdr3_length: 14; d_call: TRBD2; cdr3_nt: TGTGCCAGCAGTTCGGGACTACGTGGCAATGAGCAGTTCTTC; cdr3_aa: CASSSGLRGNEQFF
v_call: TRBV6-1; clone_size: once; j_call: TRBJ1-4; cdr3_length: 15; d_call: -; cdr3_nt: TGTGCCAGCAGTGAAGAAGGCAGGCGTAGAGAAAAACTGTTTTTT; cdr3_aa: CASSEEGRRREKLFF
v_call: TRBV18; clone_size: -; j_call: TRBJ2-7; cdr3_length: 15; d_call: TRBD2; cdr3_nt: TGTGCCAGCTCACCCTATAGCGGGACCGTGTACGAGCAGTACTTC; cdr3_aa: CASSPYSGTVYEQYF
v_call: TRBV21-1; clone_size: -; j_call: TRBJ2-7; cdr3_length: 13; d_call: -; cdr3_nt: TGTGCCAGCAGCAAGACTAGCAAGTACGAGCAGTACTTC; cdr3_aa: CASSKTSKYEQYF
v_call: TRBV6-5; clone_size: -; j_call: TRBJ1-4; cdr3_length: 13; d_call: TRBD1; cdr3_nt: TGTGCCAGCCTGGACAGGGTTAGGGAAAAACTGTTTTTT; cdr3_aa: CASLDRVREKLFF
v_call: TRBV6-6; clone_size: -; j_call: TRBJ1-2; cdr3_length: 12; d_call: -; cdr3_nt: TGTGCCAGCAGTTGGGGAAACGATGGCTACACCTTC; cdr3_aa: CASSWGNDGYTF
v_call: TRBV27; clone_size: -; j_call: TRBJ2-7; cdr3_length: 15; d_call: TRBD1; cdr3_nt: TGTGCCAGCAGCTACAGGGGTAGGTGGACCTACGAGCAGTACTTC; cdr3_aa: CASSYRGRWTYEQYF
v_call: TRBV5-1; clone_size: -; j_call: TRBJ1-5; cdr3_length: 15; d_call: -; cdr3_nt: TGCGCCAGCAGCTTGGATGGACAGCCCAATCAGCCCCAGCATTTT; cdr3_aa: CASSLDGQPNQPQHF
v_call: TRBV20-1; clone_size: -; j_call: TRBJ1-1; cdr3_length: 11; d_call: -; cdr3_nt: TGCAGTGCTAGATCTCGGGGGGAAGCTTTCTTT; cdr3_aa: CSARSRGEAFF
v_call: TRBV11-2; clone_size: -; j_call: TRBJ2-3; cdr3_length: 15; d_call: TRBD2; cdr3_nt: TGTGCCAGCAGCTCTACTAGCGGGAGGGTTGATACGCAGTATTTT; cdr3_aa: CASSSTSGRVDTQYF
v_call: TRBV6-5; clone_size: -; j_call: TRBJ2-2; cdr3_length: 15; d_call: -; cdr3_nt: TGTGCCAGCAGTTACCTGGGACAAAACACCGGGGAGCTGTTTTTT; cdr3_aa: CASSYLGQNTGELFF
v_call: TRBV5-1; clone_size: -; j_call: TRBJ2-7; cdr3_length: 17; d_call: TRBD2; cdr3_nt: TGCGCCAGCAGCCCCTGGGGGGGAAAGGACCGGTCCTACGAGCAGTACTTC; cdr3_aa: CASSPWGGKDRSYEQYF
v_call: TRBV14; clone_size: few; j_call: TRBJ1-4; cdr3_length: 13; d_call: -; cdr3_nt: TGTGCCAGCAGCCAAGAGGCAGCAGAAAAACTGTTTTTT; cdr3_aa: CASSQEAAEKLFF
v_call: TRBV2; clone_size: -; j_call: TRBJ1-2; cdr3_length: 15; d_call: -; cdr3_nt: TGTGCCAGCAGAGAGGGACGGGGATTTAACTATGGCTACACCTTC; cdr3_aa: CASREGRGFNYGYTF
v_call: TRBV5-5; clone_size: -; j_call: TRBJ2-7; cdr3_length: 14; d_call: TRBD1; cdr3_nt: TGTGCCAGCAGCCAATGGGGGACAGCCTACGAGCAGTACTTC; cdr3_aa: CASSQWGTAYEQYF
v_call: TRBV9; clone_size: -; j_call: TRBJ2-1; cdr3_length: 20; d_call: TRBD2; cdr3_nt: TGTGCCAGCAGCGTAGCTCGGACTAGCGGGCCGCCGCGCTCCTACAATGAGCAGTTCTTC; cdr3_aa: CASSVARTSGPPRSYNEQFF
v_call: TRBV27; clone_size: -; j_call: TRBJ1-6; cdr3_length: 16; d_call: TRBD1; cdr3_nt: TGTGCCAGCAGTGCTACAGGACAGGTTGGGAATTCACCCCTCCACTTT; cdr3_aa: CASSATGQVGNSPLHF
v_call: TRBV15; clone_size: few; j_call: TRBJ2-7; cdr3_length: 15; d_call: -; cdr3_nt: TGTGCCACCAGCAGAGACACCCAGGGTTCCTACGAGCAGTACTTC; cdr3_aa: CATSRDTQGSYEQYF
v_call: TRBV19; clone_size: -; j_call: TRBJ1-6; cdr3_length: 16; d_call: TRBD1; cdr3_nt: TGTGCCAGTAGTATTGGGAGACAGGGAGGAGGATCACCCCTCCACTTT; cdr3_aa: CASSIGRQGGGSPLHF
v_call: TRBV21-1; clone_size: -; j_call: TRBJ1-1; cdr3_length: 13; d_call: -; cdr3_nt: TGTGCCAGCAGCCAGGGGGCAGGCACTGAAGCTTTCTTT; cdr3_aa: CASSQGAGTEAFF
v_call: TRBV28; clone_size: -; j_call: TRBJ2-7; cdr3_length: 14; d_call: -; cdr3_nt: TGTGCCAGCAGTTTAGTCCCAGGCTCCTACGAGCAGTACTTC; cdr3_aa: CASSLVPGSYEQYF
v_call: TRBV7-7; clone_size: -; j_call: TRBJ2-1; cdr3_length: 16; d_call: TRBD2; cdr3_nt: TGTGCTAGCAGCCCATCCCCTAGCGGGAGAATTAATGAGCAGTTCTTC; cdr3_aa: CASSPSPSGRINEQFF
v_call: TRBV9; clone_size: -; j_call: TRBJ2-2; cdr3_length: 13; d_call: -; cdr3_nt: TGTGCCAGCCGAGGGGAAAACACCGGGGAGCTGTTTTTT; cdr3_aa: CASRGENTGELFF
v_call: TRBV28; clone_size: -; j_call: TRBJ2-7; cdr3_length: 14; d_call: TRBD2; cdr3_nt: TGTGCCAGTTCACGGACTAGCGGGAACAACGAGCAGTACTTC; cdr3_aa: CASSRTSGNNEQYF
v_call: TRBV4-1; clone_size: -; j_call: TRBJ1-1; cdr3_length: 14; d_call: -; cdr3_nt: TGCGCCAGCAGCACCCCCAGGGATTCCACTGAAGCTTTCTTT; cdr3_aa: CASSTPRDSTEAFF
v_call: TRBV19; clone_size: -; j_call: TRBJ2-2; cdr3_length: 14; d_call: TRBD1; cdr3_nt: TGTGCCAGTAACAGGGGACGGAACACCGGGGAGCTGTTTTTT; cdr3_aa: CASNRGRNTGELFF
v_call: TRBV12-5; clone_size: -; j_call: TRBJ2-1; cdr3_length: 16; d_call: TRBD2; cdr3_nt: TGTGCTAGTGGTTTGGAACTAGCGGCCTCCTACAATGAGCAGTTCTTC; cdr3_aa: CASGLELAASYNEQFF
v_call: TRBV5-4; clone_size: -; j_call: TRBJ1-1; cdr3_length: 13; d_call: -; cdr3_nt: TGTGCCAGCAGCTTCGGCAGGAGGCCTGAAGCTTTCTTT; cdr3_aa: CASSFGRRPEAFF
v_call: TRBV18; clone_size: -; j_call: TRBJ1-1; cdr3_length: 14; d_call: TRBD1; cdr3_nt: TGTGCCAGCTCACCACGTACAGGGGCGGCTGAAGCTTTCTTT; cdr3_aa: CASSPRTGAAEAFF
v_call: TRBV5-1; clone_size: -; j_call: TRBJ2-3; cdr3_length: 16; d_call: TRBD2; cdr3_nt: TGCGCCAGCAGCGTGACAGGACTAGCCCACACAGATACGCAGTATTTT; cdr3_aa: CASSVTGLAHTDTQYF
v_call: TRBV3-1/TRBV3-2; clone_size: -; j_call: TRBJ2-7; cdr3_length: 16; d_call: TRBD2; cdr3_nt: TGTGCCAGCAGTCGCGGACTAGCGGGAGACTTTTACGAGCAGTACTTC; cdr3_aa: CASSRGLAGDFYEQYF
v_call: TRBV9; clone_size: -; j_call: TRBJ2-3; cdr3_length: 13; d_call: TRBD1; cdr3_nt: TGTGCCAGCAGCGTGACAGGGGCAGATACGCAGTATTTT; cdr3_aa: CASSVTGADTQYF
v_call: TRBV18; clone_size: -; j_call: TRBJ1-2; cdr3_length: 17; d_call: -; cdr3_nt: TGTGCCAGCTCACCACGTAGCACAGGTGAACCTAACTATGGCTACACCTTC; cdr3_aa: CASSPRSTGEPNYGYTF
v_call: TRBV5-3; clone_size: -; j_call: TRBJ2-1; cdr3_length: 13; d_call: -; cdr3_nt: TGTGCCAGAAATAGCAGAACCTACAATGAGCAGTTCTTC; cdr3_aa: CARNSRTYNEQFF
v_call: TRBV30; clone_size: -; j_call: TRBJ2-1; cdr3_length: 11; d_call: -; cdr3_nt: TGTGCCTGGAGTGTAGGAGATGAGCAGTTCTTC; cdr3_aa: CAWSVGDEQFF
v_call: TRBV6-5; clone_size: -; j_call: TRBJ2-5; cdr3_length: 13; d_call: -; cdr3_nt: TGTGCCAGCAAGTCCAGGGGAATAGAGACCCAGTACTTC; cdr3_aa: CASKSRGIETQYF
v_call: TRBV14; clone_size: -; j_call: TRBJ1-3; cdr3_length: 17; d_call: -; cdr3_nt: TGTGCCAGCAGCCAAGGGGCCAGGGGACCCGCGGCGGACACCATATATTTT; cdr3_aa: CASSQGARGPAADTIYF
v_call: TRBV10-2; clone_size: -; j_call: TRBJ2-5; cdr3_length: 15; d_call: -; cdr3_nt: TGCGCCAGCAGGGGGTGGTCAGGAGGGAGAGAGACCCAGTACTTC; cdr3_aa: CASRGWSGGRETQYF
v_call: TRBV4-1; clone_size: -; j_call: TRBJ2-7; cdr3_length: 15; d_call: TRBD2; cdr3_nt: TGCGCCAGCAGCCTCACTAGCGGGAGACCATACGAGCAGTACTTC; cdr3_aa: CASSLTSGRPYEQYF
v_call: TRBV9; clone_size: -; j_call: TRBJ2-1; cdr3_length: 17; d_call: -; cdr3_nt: TGTGCCAGCAGCGTAGGAGTCGGGAGAAGTTCCTACAATGAGCAGTTCTTC; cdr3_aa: CASSVGVGRSSYNEQFF
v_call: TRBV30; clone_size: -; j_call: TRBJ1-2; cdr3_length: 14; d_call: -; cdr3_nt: TGTGCCTGGACCAGTATGGGACTCAACTATGGCTACACCTTC; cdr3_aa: CAWTSMGLNYGYTF
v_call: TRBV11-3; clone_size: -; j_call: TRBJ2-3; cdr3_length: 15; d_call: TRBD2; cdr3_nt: TGTGCCAGCAGCCCCCTTAGCGGGAGGACAGATACGCAGTATTTT; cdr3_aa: CASSPLSGRTDTQYF
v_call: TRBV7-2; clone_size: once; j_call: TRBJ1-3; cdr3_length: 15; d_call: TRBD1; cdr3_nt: TGTGCCAGCAGTCCCACAGGGGGCGAGGGAAACACCATATATTTT; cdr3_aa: CASSPTGGEGNTIYF
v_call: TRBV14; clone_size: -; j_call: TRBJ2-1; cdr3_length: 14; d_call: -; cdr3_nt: TGTGCCAGCCGGGGGCTAGACTCTGCCCGGGAGCAGTTCTTC; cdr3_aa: CASRGLDSAREQFF
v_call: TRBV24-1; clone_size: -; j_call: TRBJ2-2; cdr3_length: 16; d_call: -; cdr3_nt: TGTGCCACCAGTGAACCCGGCAGGGATAACACCGGGGAGCTGTTTTTT; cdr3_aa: CATSEPGRDNTGELFF
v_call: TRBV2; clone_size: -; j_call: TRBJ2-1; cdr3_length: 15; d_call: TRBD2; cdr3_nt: TGTGCCAGCAGTGAGGAGCGGGAGGGCAACAATGAGCAGTTCTTC; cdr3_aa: CASSEEREGNNEQFF
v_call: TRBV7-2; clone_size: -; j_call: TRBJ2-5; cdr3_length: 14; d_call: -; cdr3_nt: TGTGCCAGCAGCTTAGAGCCGGCTAGGTTGGCCCAGTACTTC; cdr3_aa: CASSLEPARLAQYF
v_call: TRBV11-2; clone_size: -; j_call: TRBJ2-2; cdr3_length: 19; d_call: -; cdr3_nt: TGTGCCAGCAGCTTGATCATTTGGGGCGGGGCGGGCAACACCGGGGAGCTGTTTTTT; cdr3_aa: CASSLIIWGGAGNTGELFF
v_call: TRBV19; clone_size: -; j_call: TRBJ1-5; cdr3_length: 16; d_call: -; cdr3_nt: TGTGCCAGTAGTATTTTGATAGGACATAGCAATCAGCCCCAGCATTTT; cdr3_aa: CASSILIGHSNQPQHF
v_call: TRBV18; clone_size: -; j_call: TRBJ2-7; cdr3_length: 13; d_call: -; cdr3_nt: TGTGCCAGCTCACTTGCATCGGGTTACGAGCAGTACTTC; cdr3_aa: CASSLASGYEQYF
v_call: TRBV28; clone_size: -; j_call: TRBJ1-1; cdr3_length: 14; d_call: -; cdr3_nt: TGTGCCAGCAGCTCGGGACAAGTGAACACTGAAGCTTTCTTT; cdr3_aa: CASSSGQVNTEAFF
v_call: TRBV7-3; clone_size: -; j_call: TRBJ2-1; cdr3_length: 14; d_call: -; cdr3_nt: TGTGCCAGCAGCTTAAATGGGCTCCCCAATGAGCAGTTCTTC; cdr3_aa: CASSLNGLPNEQFF
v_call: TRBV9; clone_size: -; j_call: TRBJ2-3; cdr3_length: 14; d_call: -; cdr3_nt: TGTGCCAGCAGCGGCGCGGAAGGCACAGATACGCAGTATTTT; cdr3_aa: CASSGAEGTDTQYF